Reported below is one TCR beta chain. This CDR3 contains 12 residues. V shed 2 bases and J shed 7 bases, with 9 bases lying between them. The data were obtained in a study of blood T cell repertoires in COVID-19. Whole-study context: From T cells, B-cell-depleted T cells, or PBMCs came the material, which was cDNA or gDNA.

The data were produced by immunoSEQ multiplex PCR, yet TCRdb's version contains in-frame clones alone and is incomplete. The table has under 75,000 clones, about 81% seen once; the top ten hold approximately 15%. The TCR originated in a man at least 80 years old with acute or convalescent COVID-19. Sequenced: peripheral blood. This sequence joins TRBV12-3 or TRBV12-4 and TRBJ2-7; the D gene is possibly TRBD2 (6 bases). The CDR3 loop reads CASSLWAGEQYF. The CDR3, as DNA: TGTGCCAGCAGTTTATGGGCGGGGGAGCAGTACTTC.